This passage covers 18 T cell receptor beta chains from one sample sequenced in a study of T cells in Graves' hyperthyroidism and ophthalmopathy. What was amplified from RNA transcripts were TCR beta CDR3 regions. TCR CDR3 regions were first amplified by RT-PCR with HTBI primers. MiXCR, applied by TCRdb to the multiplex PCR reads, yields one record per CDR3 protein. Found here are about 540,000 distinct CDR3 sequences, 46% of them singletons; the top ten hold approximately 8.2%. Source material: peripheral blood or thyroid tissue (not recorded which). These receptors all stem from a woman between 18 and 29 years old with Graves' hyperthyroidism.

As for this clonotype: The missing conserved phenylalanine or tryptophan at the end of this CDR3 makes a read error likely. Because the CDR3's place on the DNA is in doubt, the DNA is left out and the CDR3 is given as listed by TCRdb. The CDR3 region is CARSLEGY. J is TRBJ1-4 and V is TRBV7-2. The CDR3 has 8 residues if both end residues are counted. The germline V gene encodes CDR1 SGHTA and CDR2 FQGNSA.

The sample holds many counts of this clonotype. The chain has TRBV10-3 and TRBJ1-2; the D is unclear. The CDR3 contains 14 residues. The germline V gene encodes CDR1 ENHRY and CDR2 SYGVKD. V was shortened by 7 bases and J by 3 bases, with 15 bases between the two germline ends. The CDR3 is CAINPTWEDYGYTF. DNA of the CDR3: TGTGCCATCAACCCGACGTGGGAAGACTATGGCTACACCTTC.

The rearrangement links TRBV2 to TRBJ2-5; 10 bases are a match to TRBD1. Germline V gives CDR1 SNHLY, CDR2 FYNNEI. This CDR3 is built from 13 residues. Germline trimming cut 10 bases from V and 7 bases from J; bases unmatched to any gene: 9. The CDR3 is CATRVTGGRTQYF. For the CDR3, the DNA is TGTGCCACCAGAGTGACAGGGGGCCGGACCCAGTACTTC.

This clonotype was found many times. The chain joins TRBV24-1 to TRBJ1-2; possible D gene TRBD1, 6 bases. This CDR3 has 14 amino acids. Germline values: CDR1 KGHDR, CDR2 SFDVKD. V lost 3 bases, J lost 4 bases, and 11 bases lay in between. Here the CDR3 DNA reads TGTGCCACCAGTGATGTACAGGGCGCCTATGGCTACACCTTC. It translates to CATSDVQGAYGYTF.

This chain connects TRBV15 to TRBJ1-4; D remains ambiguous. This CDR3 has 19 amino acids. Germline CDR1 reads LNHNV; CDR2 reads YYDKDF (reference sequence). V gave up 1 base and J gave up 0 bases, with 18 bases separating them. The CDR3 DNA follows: TGTGCCACCAGCAGAGTCCCTCCTGCGAGTTCTACAACTAATGAAAAACTGTTTTTT. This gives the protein CATSRVPPASSTTNEKLFF.

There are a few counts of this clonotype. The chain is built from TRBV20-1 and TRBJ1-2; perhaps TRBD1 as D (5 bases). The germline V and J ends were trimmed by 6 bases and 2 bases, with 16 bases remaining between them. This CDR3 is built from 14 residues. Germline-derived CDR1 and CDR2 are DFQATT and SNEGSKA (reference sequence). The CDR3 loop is CSAQGTAANYGYTF. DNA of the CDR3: TGCAGTGCCCAAGGGACCGCCGCCAACTATGGCTACACCTTC.

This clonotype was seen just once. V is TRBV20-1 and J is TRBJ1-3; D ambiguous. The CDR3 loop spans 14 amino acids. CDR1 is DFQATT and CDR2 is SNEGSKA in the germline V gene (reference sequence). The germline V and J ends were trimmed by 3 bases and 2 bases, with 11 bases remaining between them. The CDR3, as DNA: TGCAGTGCTAGGGTAACCGCGCCTGGAAACACCATATATTTT. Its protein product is CSARVTAPGNTIYF.

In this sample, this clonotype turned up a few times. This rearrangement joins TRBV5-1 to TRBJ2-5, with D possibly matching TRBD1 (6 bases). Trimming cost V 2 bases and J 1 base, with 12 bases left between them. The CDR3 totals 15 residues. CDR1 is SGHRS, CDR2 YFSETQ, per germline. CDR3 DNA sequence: TGCGCCAGCAGCTTACAGGGACGGGTCCAAGAGACCCAGTACTTC. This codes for CASSLQGRVQETQYF.

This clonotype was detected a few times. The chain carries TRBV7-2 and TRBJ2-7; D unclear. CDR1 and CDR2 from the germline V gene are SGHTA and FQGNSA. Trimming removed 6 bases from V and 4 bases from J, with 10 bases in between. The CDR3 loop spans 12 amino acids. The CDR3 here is CASSEWLYEQYF. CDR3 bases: TGTGCCAGCAGTGAATGGTTGTACGAGCAGTACTTC.

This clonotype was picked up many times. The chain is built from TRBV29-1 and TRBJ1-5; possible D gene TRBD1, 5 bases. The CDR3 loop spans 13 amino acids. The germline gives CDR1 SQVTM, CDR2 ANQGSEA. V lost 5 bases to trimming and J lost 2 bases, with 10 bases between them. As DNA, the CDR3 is TGCAGCGTTCAGACAGTTGGCAATCAGCCCCAGCATTTT. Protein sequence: CSVQTVGNQPQHF.

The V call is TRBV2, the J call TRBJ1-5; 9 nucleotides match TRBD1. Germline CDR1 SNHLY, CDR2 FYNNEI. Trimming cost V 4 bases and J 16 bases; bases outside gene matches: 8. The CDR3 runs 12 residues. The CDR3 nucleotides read TGTGCCAGCAGTGCAACAGGGGGCCAATCCCATTTT. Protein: CASSATGGQSHF.

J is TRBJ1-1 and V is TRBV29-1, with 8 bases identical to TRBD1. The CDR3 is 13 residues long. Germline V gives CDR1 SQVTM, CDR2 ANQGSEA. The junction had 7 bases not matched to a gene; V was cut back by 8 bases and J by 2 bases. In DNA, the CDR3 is TGCAGCAGTCCGACAGGGGTTAACACTGAAGCTTTCTTT. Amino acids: CSSPTGVNTEAFF.

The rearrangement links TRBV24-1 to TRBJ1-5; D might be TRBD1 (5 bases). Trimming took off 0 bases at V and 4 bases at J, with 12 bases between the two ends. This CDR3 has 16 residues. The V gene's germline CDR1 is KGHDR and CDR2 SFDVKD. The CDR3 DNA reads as TGTGCCACCAGTGATTTGTTATCGACAGTAAATCAGCCCCAGCATTTT. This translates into CATSDLLSTVNQPQHF.

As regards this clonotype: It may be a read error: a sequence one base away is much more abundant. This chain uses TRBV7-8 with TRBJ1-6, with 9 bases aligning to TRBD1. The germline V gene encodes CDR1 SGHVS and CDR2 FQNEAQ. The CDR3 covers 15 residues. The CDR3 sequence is CANSLGTGNNSPLHF. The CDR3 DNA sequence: TGTGCCAACAGCTTAGGGACAGGGAACAATTCACCCCTCCACTTT.

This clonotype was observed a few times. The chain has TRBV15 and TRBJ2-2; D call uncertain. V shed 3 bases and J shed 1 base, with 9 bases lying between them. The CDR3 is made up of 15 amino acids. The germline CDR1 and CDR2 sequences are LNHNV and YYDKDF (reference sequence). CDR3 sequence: CATSRLSGNTGELFF. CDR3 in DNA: TGTGCCACCAGCAGGTTATCGGGGAACACCGGGGAGCTGTTTTTT.

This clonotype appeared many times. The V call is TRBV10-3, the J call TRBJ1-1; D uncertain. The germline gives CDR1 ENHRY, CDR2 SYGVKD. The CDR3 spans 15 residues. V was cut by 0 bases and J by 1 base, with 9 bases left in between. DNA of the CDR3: TGTGCCATCAGTGAGTCGCCGAACTCGAACACTGAAGCTTTCTTT. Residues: CAISESPNSNTEAFF.

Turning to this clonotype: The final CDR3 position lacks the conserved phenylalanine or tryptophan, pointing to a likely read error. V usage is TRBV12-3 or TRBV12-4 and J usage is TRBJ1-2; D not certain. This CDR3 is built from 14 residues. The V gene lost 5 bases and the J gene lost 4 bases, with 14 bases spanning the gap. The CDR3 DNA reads TGTGCCAGCAGTCCCTCAGGATCTCTCTATGGCTACACCGTC. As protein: CASSPSGSLYGYTV.

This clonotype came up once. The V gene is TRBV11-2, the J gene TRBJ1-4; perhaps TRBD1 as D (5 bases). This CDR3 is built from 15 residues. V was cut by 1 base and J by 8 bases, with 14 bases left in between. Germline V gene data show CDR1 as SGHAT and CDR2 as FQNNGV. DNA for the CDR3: TGTGCCAGCAGCTTAGCATCAAGGGGCGGGGAAAAACTGTTTTTT. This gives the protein CASSLASRGGEKLFF.